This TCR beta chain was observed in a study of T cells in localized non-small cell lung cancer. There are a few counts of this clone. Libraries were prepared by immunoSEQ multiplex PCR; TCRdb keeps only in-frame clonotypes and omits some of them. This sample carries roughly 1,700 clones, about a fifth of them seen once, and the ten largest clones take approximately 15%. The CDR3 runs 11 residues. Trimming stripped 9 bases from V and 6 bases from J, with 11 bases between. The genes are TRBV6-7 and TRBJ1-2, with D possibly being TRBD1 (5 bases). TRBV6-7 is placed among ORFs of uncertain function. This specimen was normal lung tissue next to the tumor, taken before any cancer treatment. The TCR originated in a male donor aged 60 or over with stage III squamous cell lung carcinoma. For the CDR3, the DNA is TGTGCCAGGCCGGCAGGGAATGGCTACACCTTC. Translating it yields CARPAGNGYTF.